Following are 20 T cell receptor beta chains from one sample sequenced in a study of human T cells and chemical hapten exposure. Sample time point: patch test 2, 6 weeks after DPC sensitization. Treatment indicated: therapeutic diphenylcyclopropenone sensitization with weekly scalp DPC. TCRdb redid the calling of the RACE reads with MiXCR, one entry per CDR3 protein. Altogether about 100,000 distinct CDR3 sequences are present, about an eighth being singletons, with the ten largest covering 3% to 4%. The sequenced sample was whole blood, obtained in connection with sensitization to the hapten diphenylcyclopropenone (DPC). Receptor source: a woman in her thirties or forties with alopecia areata. Some clones in this sample may be carry-over from other donors' samples.

This clonotype was detected ten times or more. V gene TRBV2 combines with J gene TRBJ2-1; unclear D gene. Germline V gives CDR1 SNHLY, CDR2 FYNNEI. V was pared by 7 bases and J by 8 bases, with 15 bases between. The CDR3 consists of 13 residues. The CDR3 coding sequence is TGTGCCAGCATAGGCTTGCGCGGCGATGAGCAGTTCTTC. This translates into CASIGLRGDEQFF.

This clonotype was seen more than once but under ten times. The CDR3 bases are TGCGCCAGCAGCGCGAGCGGAACCTACGAGCAGTACTTC. Translating gives CASSASGTYEQYF. The chain links TRBV5-1 to TRBJ2-7; D is possibly TRBD2 (5 bases). The CDR3 loop spans 13 amino acids. From germline, CDR1 is SGHRS and CDR2 YFSETQ. The ends were cut back, 4 bases at V and 2 bases at J, with 10 bases in the middle. Full variable domain (rest looked up from reference TRBV5-1 and TRBJ2-7): KAGVTQTPRYLIKTRGQQVTLSCSPISGHRSVSWYQQTPGQGLQFLFEYFSETQRNKGNFPGRFSGRQFSNSRSEMNVSTLELGDSALYLCASSASGTYEQYFGPGTRLTVT.

A word on this clonotype: This may be a read error: a much more frequent sequence differs by one nucleotide. The chain is built from TRBV6-5 and TRBJ2-5; 7 nucleotides match TRBD1. CDR1 and CDR2 from the germline V gene are MNHEY and SVGAGI. The CDR3 extends over 14 amino acids. The CDR3 protein is CASNYSIQGESQYF. In DNA form, the CDR3 reads TGTGCCAGCAATTACTCGATCCAGGGGGAGTCCCAGTACTTC.

Worth noting for this clonotype: A read error may account for a junction end that differs from germline. CDR3 bases: TGCAGCGCTGAAATAGGTTATGAGCAGTTCTTC. Translation gives CSAEIGYEQFF. The chain employs TRBV29-1 and TRBJ2-1; D not resolved. This CDR3 contains 11 residues. Germline values: CDR1 SQVTM, CDR2 ANQGSEA.

This clonotype has ten or more counts. The chain is built from TRBV6-5 and TRBJ2-7, with TRBD1 as a possible D gene (7 bases). CDR3 size: 14 residues. CDR1 and CDR2 from the germline V gene are MNHEY and SVGAGI. Trimming pared 4 bases from V and 6 bases from J, leaving 16 bases between. CDR3 nucleotides: TGTGCCAGCAGTTTAGCTCACAGGGGAGGCGAGCAGTACTTC. Translated: CASSLAHRGGEQYF.

This rearrangement joins TRBV18 to TRBJ2-5; D gene uncertain. CDR3 length equals 14 residues. The V end lost 10 bases, the J end lost 0 bases, and 15 bases lay between the germline ends. CDR1 is KGHSH, CDR2 LQKENI, per germline. The CDR3 is CATSYERYQETQYF. The DNA for the CDR3 is TGTGCCACCTCGTACGAGCGTTACCAAGAGACCCAGTACTTC.

By frequency in the sample, this clonotype is medium-sized (0.01 to 0.1%). This sequence joins TRBV2 and TRBJ2-7, with a weak D call TRBD1 (8 bases). The germline gives CDR1 SNHLY, CDR2 FYNNEI. The V and J ends lost 5 bases and 2 bases respectively, with 13 bases between them. CDR3 size: 14 residues. CDR3 in amino acids: CASSYRGGTYEQYF. CDR3 sequence (DNA): TGTGCCAGCAGTTACAGGGGGGGAACCTACGAGCAGTACTTC. Looking up the rest from reference TRBV2 and TRBJ2-7 gives the full variable domain: EPEVTQTPSHQVTQMGQEVILRCVPISNHLYFYWYRQILGQKVEFLVSFYNNEISEKSEIFDDQFSVERPDGSNFTLKIRSTKLEDSAMYFCASSYRGGTYEQYFGPGTRLTVT.

A few counts support this clonotype. This chain uses TRBV2 with TRBJ2-1, with a possible D match to TRBD2 (6 bases). CDR1 is SNHLY and CDR2 is FYNNEI in the germline V gene. Trimming removed 3 bases from V and 5 bases from J, with 14 bases in between. The CDR3 length is 15 residues. CDR3 DNA sequence: TGTGCCAGCAGTGAGGTCCTAGCGAAAAACAATGAGCAGTTCTTC. The encoded protein is CASSEVLAKNNEQFF.

The V gene is TRBV12-3 or TRBV12-4, the J gene TRBJ2-1, with D possibly TRBD2 on 6 matching bases. This CDR3 is 15 amino acids long. The V gene lost 5 bases and the J gene lost 4 bases, with 15 bases spanning the gap. CDR3 DNA sequence: TGTGCCAGCAGTCCCCCGGGACTGGGGTACAATGAGCAGTTCTTC. Translation: CASSPPGLGYNEQFF.

The V call is TRBV11-3, the J call TRBJ2-1; TRBD1 agrees at 10 bases. Per germline, CDR1 SGHNT and CDR2 YENEEA. The ends lost 5 bases at V and 7 bases at J; junction bases unmatched: 5. The CDR3 has 14 amino acids. The CDR3 DNA reads as TGTGCCAGCAGCCGACAGGGGGCCGTAAATGAGCAGTTCTTC. Translation gives CASSRQGAVNEQFF. The full variable domain, with the rest looked up from reference TRBV11-3 and TRBJ2-1, is EAGVVQSPRYKIIEKKQPVAFWCNPISGHNTLYWYLQNLGQGPELLIRYENEEAVDDSQLPKDRFSAERLKGVDSTLKIQPAELGDSAVYLCASSRQGAVNEQFFGPGTRLTVL.

The V call is TRBV20-1, the J call TRBJ2-5, with D uncertain. The V end lost 6 bases, the J end lost 5 bases, and 19 bases lay between the germline ends. This CDR3 comprises 14 residues. Germline CDR1 DFQATT, CDR2 SNEGSKA (reference sequence). The DNA for the CDR3 is TGCAGTGCCCCTCGGGTTCTTGTGGGTGAGACCCAGTACTTC. Translation gives CSAPRVLVGETQYF.

For this clonotype: An end of the junction differs from the germline gene, which may be a read error. The chain is built from TRBV20-1 and TRBJ2-3, with 12 bases matching TRBD2. From germline, CDR1 is DFQATT and CDR2 SNEGSKA (reference sequence). This CDR3 spans 18 amino acids. CDR3 in amino acids: CSGRTRTSGDLSTDTQYF. The CDR3, as DNA: TGCAGTGGTAGAACTAGGACTAGCGGGGATCTCAGCACAGATACGCAGTATTTT.

In this sample, this clonotype turned up a few times. This chain links TRBV2 with TRBJ2-7; TRBD1 matches 11 bases. The CDR3 is made up of 23 amino acids. The junction had 24 bases not matched to a gene; V was cut back by 2 bases and J by 0 bases. Germline V gives CDR1 SNHLY, CDR2 FYNNEI. The CDR3, as DNA: TGTGCCAGCAGTGAACGTTCAGGACAGGGGGCCTTCCGTCCCACCCGCGACTCCTACGAGCAGTACTTC. Protein sequence: CASSERSGQGAFRPTRDSYEQYF.

This clonotype was seen a few times. The chain couples TRBV21-1 to TRBJ2-7; the D segment call TRBD2 is taken from the table without a DNA check. TRBV21-1 is a pseudogene. CDR3 length equals 17 residues. In DNA, the CDR3 is TGTGCCAGCAGCAGATTCCTTGGGGGACTGCTTTATTACGAGCAGTACTTC. Amino acids: CASSRFLGGLLYYEQYF.

This clonotype was seen many times. This sequence joins TRBV7-8 and TRBJ1-5; perhaps TRBD1 as D (6 bases). Germline V lookup: CDR1 SGHVS, CDR2 FQNEAQ. The V gene lost 4 bases and the J gene lost 6 bases, with 13 bases spanning the gap. The CDR3 is 14 residues long. CDR3 bases: TGTGCCAGCAGCTCACCTGAGGGGGGTCAGCCCCAGCATTTT. This gives the protein CASSSPEGGQPQHF.

This clonotype has only a few counts. Here the CDR3 DNA reads TGTGCCAGCTCAGCGAGTGACGGGGAGTGGTACGAGCAGTACTTC. Encoded protein: CASSASDGEWYEQYF. V gene TRBV18 combines with J gene TRBJ2-7; a possible D gene is TRBD2 (5 bases). V was cut by 5 bases and J by 4 bases, with 18 bases left in between. The CDR3 loop spans 15 amino acids. The V gene's germline CDR1 is KGHSH and CDR2 LQKENI.

This clonotype was detected many times. The J gene is TRBJ1-1, the V gene TRBV5-1; D ambiguous. Per the germline V gene, CDR1 is SGHRS and CDR2 is YFSETQ. The CDR3 contains 15 residues. Trimming left V 4 bases short and J 1 base short, with 14 bases between. The CDR3 sequence is CASSQTPKSNTEAFF. CDR3 DNA: TGCGCCAGCAGCCAAACACCCAAATCGAACACTGAAGCTTTCTTT.

V and J are TRBV28 and TRBJ2-7; 7 bases are a match to TRBD2. CDR1 MDHEN and CDR2 SYDVKM come from the germline V gene. CDR3 length equals 15 residues. The V and J ends lost 3 bases and 4 bases, in that order; junction bases with no gene match: 9. This CDR3 is CASSLGRGRGYEQYF. The CDR3 DNA follows: TGTGCCAGCAGTTTGGGTCGCGGGAGAGGGTACGAGCAGTACTTC. Together with reference TRBV28 and TRBJ2-7, the CDR3 gives the full variable domain: DVKVTQSSRYLVKRTGEKVFLECVQDMDHENMFWYRQDPGLGLRLIYFSYDVKMKEKGDIPEGYSVSREKKERFSLILESASTNQTSMYLCASSLGRGRGYEQYFGPGTRLTVT.

This clonotype was seen a handful of times. The chain joins TRBV7-6 to TRBJ2-1, with TRBD2 matching over 11 bases. CDR1 and CDR2 from the germline V gene are SGHVS and FNYEAQ. The CDR3 sequence is 19 residues long. Germline trimming cut 2 bases from V and 1 base from J; bases unmatched to any gene: 10. CDR3 region: CASSLNPGLAVPSYNEQFF. The CDR3 nucleotides read TGTGCCAGCAGCTTAAACCCGGGACTAGCGGTCCCATCCTACAATGAGCAGTTCTTC.

The chain couples TRBV12-3 or TRBV12-4 to TRBJ1-4; D is unclear. This CDR3 spans 15 amino acids. V was clipped by 6 bases and J by 5 bases, with 16 bases between them. CDR3 DNA: TGTGCCAGCAGGGACGGACGCAGCCAAAATGAAAAACTGTTTTTT. Translated, it gives CASRDGRSQNEKLFF.